This section outlines one T cell receptor beta chain sequence together with its context. J gave up 8 bases and V 5 bases, and 11 bases lay outside the gene matches. Per germline, CDR1 SNHLY and CDR2 FYNNEI. This CDR3 contains 16 residues. This record comes from a study of T-cell reconstitution after alpha-beta-depleted transplantation in children. Molecular barcoding with unique molecular identifiers was used for the TCRbeta library. TCRdb called the PCR reads again in MiXCR, with one record for every CDR3 protein. The table records about a million distinct CDR3 sequences, about 29% of them present only once.

The rearrangement uses TRBV2 and TRBJ2-1; 11 nucleotides align to TRBD2. The sequences come from PBMCs, mostly from graft donor cells, collected 360 days after TCRalphabeta/CD19-depleted stem cell transplant. The TCR sequence derives from a boy under three years old who had a stem cell transplant for SCID, so the T cells may come from the graft donor. CDR3 DNA: TGTGCCAGCAGTAGCTCACTAGCGGGAGAATGGGATGAGCAGTTCTTC. Protein product: CASSSSLAGEWDEQFF.